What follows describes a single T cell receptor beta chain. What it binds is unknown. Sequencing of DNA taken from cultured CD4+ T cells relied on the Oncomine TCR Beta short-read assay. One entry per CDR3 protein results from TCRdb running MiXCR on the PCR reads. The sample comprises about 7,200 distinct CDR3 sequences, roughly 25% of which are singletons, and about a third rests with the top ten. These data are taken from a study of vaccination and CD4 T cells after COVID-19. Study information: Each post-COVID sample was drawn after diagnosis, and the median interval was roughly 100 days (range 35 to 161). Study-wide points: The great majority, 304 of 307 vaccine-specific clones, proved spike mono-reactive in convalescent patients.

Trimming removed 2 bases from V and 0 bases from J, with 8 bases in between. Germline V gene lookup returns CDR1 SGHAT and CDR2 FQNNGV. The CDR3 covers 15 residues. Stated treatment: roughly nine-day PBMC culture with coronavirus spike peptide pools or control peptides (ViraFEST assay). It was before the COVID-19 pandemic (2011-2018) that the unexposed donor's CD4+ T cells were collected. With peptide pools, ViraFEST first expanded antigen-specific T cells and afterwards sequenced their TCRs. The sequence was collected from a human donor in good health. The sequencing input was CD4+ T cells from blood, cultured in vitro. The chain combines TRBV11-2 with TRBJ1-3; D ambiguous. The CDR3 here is CASSLQSNSGNTIYF. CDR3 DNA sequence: TGTGCCAGCAGCTTACAGTCCAACTCTGGAAACACCATATATTTT.